The present T cell receptor (beta chain) was sequenced within a study of Graves' ophthalmopathy and Graves' hyperthyroidism. Germline lookup yields CDR1 DFQATT and CDR2 SNEGSKA (reference sequence). J lost 3 bases, V lost 2 bases, and 3 bases had no gene match. This CDR3 region has 14 residues. From fresh peripheral blood, 8 to 10 ml in volume, the PBMCs were obtained. RNA transcripts yielded amplified TCR beta CDR3 regions. HTBI-primed first-round RT-PCR preceded second-round multiplex PCR. TCRdb recomputed calls from the multiplex PCR reads with MiXCR, one row per CDR3 protein. Of approximately 50,000 distinct CDR3 sequences listed, around half are singletons.

The clonotype was recovered from an adult man with Graves' ophthalmopathy. The chain recombines TRBV20-1 with TRBJ2-7; 11 bases are a match to TRBD1. The source material was peripheral blood. CDR3: CSARRTGGLYEQYF. The CDR3 nucleotides read TGCAGTGCTAGAAGGACAGGGGGCCTCTACGAGCAGTACTTC.